The T cell receptor beta chain described here comes from a study of T cells in narcolepsy. Study at large: Enrolled donors included narcolepsy type 1 or type 2 patients and healthy controls. General observations from the study: Autoreactive clonotypes reportedly recurred in blood of same and different patients, not controls. Autoreactive clone sequences were missing from some blood memory CD4+ repertoires. Same-patient CSF and blood CD4+ T cell clonotypes included HCRT-specific and TRIB2-specific autoreactive ones.

On this clone: The antigen is undetermined.

Germline loops: CDR1 MNHNY, CDR2 SVGAGI (reference sequence). The CDR3 is 13 amino acids. V dropped 5 bases and J dropped 1; count of bases not matched to a gene: 1. Profiled with immunoSEQ multiplex PCR; TCRdb holds only in-frame clones, not every one. The sample shows 25,000 to 35,000 clones, roughly 90% of them seen only once. The origin of this receptor is a human donor with narcolepsy. The sample comprised CD45RA- memory CD4+ T cells from PBMCs. The V and J genes are TRBV6-6 and TRBJ1-1; 7 bases are shared with TRBD1. The CDR3 is CASSRDRNTEAFF. Written as DNA, the CDR3 is TGTGCCAGCAGTCGGGACAGGAACACTGAAGCTTTCTTT.